Below are 22 T cell receptor beta chains sequenced from a single sample in a study of human T cells and chemical hapten exposure. TCRdb ran MiXCR on the RACE reads and lists one entry per CDR3 protein. The table includes around 360,000 distinct CDR3 sequences, about 6.9% detected once. Time point defined: patch test 2, 6 weeks after DPC sensitization. The treatment here: therapeutic diphenylcyclopropenone sensitization with weekly scalp DPC. The sequencing used whole blood, collected in connection with sensitization to the hapten diphenylcyclopropenone (DPC). All receptors come from a woman in her late teens or twenties with alopecia areata. Some clones in this sample may be carry-over from other donors' samples.

This clonotype has ten or more counts. The V and J genes are TRBV7-9 and TRBJ1-1, with D possibly matching TRBD1 (6 bases). Trimming pared 1 base from V and 4 bases from J, leaving 10 bases between. This CDR3 is 14 amino acids long. Looked up from germline, CDR1 is SEHNR and CDR2 is FQNEAQ (reference sequence). The CDR3 here is CASSLVQGSTEAFF. CDR3 in DNA: TGTGCCAGCAGCTTAGTTCAGGGGAGCACTGAAGCTTTCTTT.

In its sample, this clonotype was seen many times. This chain joins TRBV12-3 or TRBV12-4 and TRBJ1-5; D might be TRBD1 (5 bases). The CDR3 is 15 amino acids. The V end lost 0 bases, the J end lost 7 bases, and 13 bases lay between the germline ends. CDR3 in amino acids: CASSLAGVIVQPQHF. The CDR3 DNA sequence: TGTGCCAGCAGTTTAGCGGGGGTAATCGTCCAGCCCCAGCATTTT.

This clonotype appeared a few times. The chain carries TRBV5-1 and TRBJ2-3; D is perhaps TRBD1 (5 bases). V was pared by 2 bases and J by 0 bases, with 10 bases between. CDR3 length: 15 amino acids. Germline loops: CDR1 SGHRS, CDR2 YFSETQ. CDR3 amino acids: CASSFDSPSTDTQYF. The CDR3 nucleotides are TGCGCCAGCAGCTTCGACAGCCCTAGCACAGATACGCAGTATTTT. Based on the CDR3 plus reference TRBV5-1 and TRBJ2-3, the full variable domain is KAGVTQTPRYLIKTRGQQVTLSCSPISGHRSVSWYQQTPGQGLQFLFEYFSETQRNKGNFPGRFSGRQFSNSRSEMNVSTLELGDSALYLCASSFDSPSTDTQYFGPGTRLTVL.

The rearrangement joins TRBV29-1 to TRBJ2-7, with TRBD2 matching 7 bases. With 7 bases clipped from V and 5 bases from J, the junction kept 11 bases outside the gene matches. CDR3 size: 13 residues. Germline CDR1 and CDR2: SQVTM and ANQGSEA. The CDR3 coding sequence is TGCAGCGCCGAATCCCCGGGGGGACACGAGCAGTACTTC. Protein product: CSAESPGGHEQYF.

This clonotype was detected a few times. CDR3 in DNA: TGTGCCAGCAGTCGTCTCTCCGGTAGCCAAGATACGCAGTATTTT. Translation gives CASSRLSGSQDTQYF. The gene calls are TRBV6-4 and TRBJ2-3; D call uncertain. V lost 5 bases to trimming and J lost 5 bases, with 17 bases between them. In germline, CDR1 is MRHNA, CDR2 SNTAGT. This CDR3 comprises 15 residues.

The chain recombines TRBV11-2 with TRBJ2-3, with 10 bases lining up with TRBD2. Per germline, CDR1 SGHAT and CDR2 FQNNGV. The CDR3 runs 17 residues. The V gene end was trimmed by 4 bases and the J gene end by 6 bases; junction bases not matched to a gene: 13. CDR3 residues: CASSSPRGAGGLDTQYF. CDR3 bases: TGTGCCAGCAGCTCTCCTCGGGGAGCGGGGGGGTTGGATACGCAGTATTTT.

At least ten counts were recorded for this clonotype. The rearrangement uses TRBV6-1 and TRBJ1-6, with D possibly being TRBD1 (5 bases). The CDR3 is made up of 15 amino acids. Trimming left V 0 bases short and J 12 bases short, with 15 bases between. The V gene's germline CDR1 is MNHNS and CDR2 SASEGT. CDR3 region: CASSEAQRVQGPLHF. The CDR3 DNA reads TGTGCCAGCAGTGAAGCGCAGAGAGTCCAGGGACCCCTCCACTTT.

This clonotype was detected a few times. The chain has TRBV5-6 and TRBJ2-1, with TRBD1 identical over 10 bases. The CDR3 sequence is 13 residues long. Germline V gene sequence: CDR1 SGHDT, CDR2 YYEEEE. V dropped 3 bases and J dropped 6; count of bases not matched to a gene: 0. The CDR3 here is CASSWDRGNEQFF. The CDR3 coding sequence is TGTGCCAGCAGCTGGGACAGGGGCAATGAGCAGTTCTTC.

The chain employs TRBV27 and TRBJ2-4; either TRBD1 or TRBD2 may supply D (7 bases each). V lost 3 bases and J lost 8, with 17 bases in between. CDR1 is MNHEY, CDR2 SMNVEV, per germline (reference sequence). The CDR3 is 15 residues long. CDR3 in amino acids: CASSLGGGGRDIQYF. CDR3 nucleotides: TGTGCCAGCAGTTTGGGGGGAGGGGGCAGGGACATTCAGTACTTC.

This clonotype was recorded many times. The chain couples TRBV20-1 to TRBJ2-1, with 9 bases lining up with TRBD2. This CDR3 spans 15 amino acids. With 5 bases clipped from V and 10 bases from J, the junction kept 15 bases outside the gene matches. Per germline, CDR1 DFQATT and CDR2 SNEGSKA (reference sequence). The CDR3: CSAAPGLAFFSEQFF. The CDR3 coding sequence is TGCAGTGCTGCCCCCGGACTAGCGTTTTTCAGCGAGCAGTTCTTC.

This clonotype was recorded many times. The J gene is TRBJ1-2, the V gene TRBV7-2, with 10 bases lining up with TRBD1. Unmatched junction bases numbered 11, after V lost 5 bases and J lost 8 bases. The CDR3 length is 15 residues. Looked up from germline, CDR1 is SGHTA and CDR2 is FQGNSA. In nucleotides, the CDR3 is TGTGCCAGCAGCCATGACAGGGGGCGACAAAAGGGCTACACCTTC. It codes for CASSHDRGRQKGYTF. Full variable domain (rest looked up from reference TRBV7-2 and TRBJ1-2): GAGVSQSPSNKVTEKGKDVELRCDPISGHTALYWYRQSLGQGLEFLIYFQGNSAPDKSGLPSDRFSAERTGGSVSTLTIQRTQQEDSAVYLCASSHDRGRQKGYTFGSGTRLTVV.

This clonotype was recorded many times. The chain carries TRBV5-5 and TRBJ2-5; a weak D match, TRBD1 (6 bases). Per the germline V gene, CDR1 is SGHKS and CDR2 is YYEKEE (reference sequence). The CDR3 is 15 amino acids. With 3 bases removed from V and 2 bases from J, the gap between germline ends came to 14 bases. This CDR3 is CASSSQGGRQETQYF. CDR3 sequence (DNA): TGTGCCAGCAGCTCCCAAGGGGGAAGACAAGAGACCCAGTACTTC.

This clonotype was counted ten times or more. V and J are TRBV29-1 and TRBJ2-3; the D gene is possibly TRBD1 (6 bases). This CDR3 contains 14 residues. Germline values: CDR1 SQVTM, CDR2 ANQGSEA. V was pared by 4 bases and J by 0 bases, with 11 bases between. CDR3 in DNA: TGCAGCGTTGGACAGGTTACTAGCACAGATACGCAGTATTTT. Amino acids: CSVGQVTSTDTQYF.

The sample holds a few counts of this clonotype. J is TRBJ2-5 and V is TRBV20-1; 9 bases fit TRBD1. From germline, CDR1 is DFQATT and CDR2 SNEGSKA (reference sequence). Losses at the gene ends were 5 bases for V and 7 bases for J; bases not matched to a gene: 17. The CDR3 runs 16 residues. The CDR3 sequence is CSAHQARDRDDGTQYF. The CDR3 bases are TGCAGTGCTCACCAGGCGCGGGACAGGGATGATGGGACCCAGTACTTC.

The V gene is TRBV7-8, the J gene TRBJ2-5; D is uncertain. CDR1 and CDR2 from the germline V gene are SGHVS and FQNEAQ. The V gene lost 6 bases and the J gene lost 7 bases, with 12 bases spanning the gap. The CDR3 covers 12 residues. The CDR3 sequence is CASSSTGRTQYF. CDR3 DNA sequence: TGTGCCAGCAGTTCCACCGGCCGGACCCAGTACTTC.

V gene TRBV2 combines with J gene TRBJ2-3; 8 positions match TRBD2. This CDR3 has 15 amino acids. Germline V lookup: CDR1 SNHLY, CDR2 FYNNEI. The ends lost 4 bases at V and 4 bases at J; junction bases unmatched: 7. The CDR3 sequence is CASSGGLEASDTQYF. Here the CDR3 DNA reads TGTGCCAGCAGTGGGGGACTAGAAGCTTCAGATACGCAGTATTTT.

This clonotype was seen a handful of times. The rearrangement links TRBV29-1 to TRBJ2-4; maybe TRBD2 (6 bases). This CDR3 is built from 13 residues. Germline V gene lookup returns CDR1 SQVTM and CDR2 ANQGSEA. With 3 bases removed from V and 8 bases from J, the gap between germline ends came to 14 bases. The CDR3 is CSVEIGGTDIQYF. The CDR3 DNA follows: TGCAGCGTTGAGATCGGAGGGACTGACATTCAGTACTTC.

Note on this clonotype: The junction departs from the called germline gene at one end, perhaps through a read error. The genes are TRBV29-1 and TRBJ2-5; 7 bases are a match to TRBD2. Per the germline V gene, CDR1 is SQVTM and CDR2 is ANQGSEA. CDR3 length equals 14 residues. The CDR3 DNA follows: TGCAGCGTTGACGGAACTAGCGCCCAAGAGACCAAGTACTTC. Protein sequence: CSVDGTSAQETKYF.

This clonotype was counted a few times. The chain links TRBV18 to TRBJ2-3; D ambiguous. The CDR3 totals 14 residues. The germline V and J ends were trimmed by 0 bases and 3 bases, with 7 bases remaining between them. CDR1 and CDR2 (germline): KGHSH, LQKENI. The CDR3 loop is CASSPPEGTDTQYF. CDR3 coding DNA: TGTGCCAGCTCACCACCGGAAGGGACAGATACGCAGTATTTT. Combining the CDR3 with reference TRBV18 and TRBJ2-3 gives the whole variable domain NAGVMQNPRHLVRRRGQEARLRCSPMKGHSHVYWYRQLPEEGLKFMVYLQKENIIDESGMPKERFSAEFPKEGPSILRIQQVVRGDSAAYFCASSPPEGTDTQYFGPGTRLTVL.

Only a few counts were recorded for this clonotype. The rearrangement uses TRBV11-3 and TRBJ1-1; maybe TRBD1 (6 bases). The V end was cut by 1 base, the J end by 0 bases, with 9 bases between. Germline V gene lookup returns CDR1 SGHNT and CDR2 YENEEA. This CDR3 comprises 15 residues. CDR3 protein: CASSLGGQLNTEAFF. The CDR3 DNA follows: TGTGCCAGCAGCTTAGGCGGACAGCTGAACACTGAAGCTTTCTTT.

The sample holds a few counts of this clonotype. The chain combines TRBV12-3 or TRBV12-4 with TRBJ1-1; D not certain. The length of the CDR3 is 16 residues. Trimming left V 3 bases short and J 1 base short, with 15 bases between. Here the CDR3 DNA reads TGTGCCAGCAGTTTGGGGATTACCAAAGCGAACACTGAAGCTTTCTTT. Its translation: CASSLGITKANTEAFF.

This rearrangement joins TRBV7-9 to TRBJ2-3, with a tentative D call TRBD2 (6 bases). Per germline, CDR1 SEHNR and CDR2 FQNEAQ (reference sequence). The CDR3 has 16 residues. V shed 2 bases and J shed 2 bases, with 14 bases lying between them. The CDR3 loop is CASSLSAGMVTDTQYF. The CDR3 coding sequence is TGTGCCAGCAGCTTATCGGCGGGGATGGTCACAGATACGCAGTATTTT.